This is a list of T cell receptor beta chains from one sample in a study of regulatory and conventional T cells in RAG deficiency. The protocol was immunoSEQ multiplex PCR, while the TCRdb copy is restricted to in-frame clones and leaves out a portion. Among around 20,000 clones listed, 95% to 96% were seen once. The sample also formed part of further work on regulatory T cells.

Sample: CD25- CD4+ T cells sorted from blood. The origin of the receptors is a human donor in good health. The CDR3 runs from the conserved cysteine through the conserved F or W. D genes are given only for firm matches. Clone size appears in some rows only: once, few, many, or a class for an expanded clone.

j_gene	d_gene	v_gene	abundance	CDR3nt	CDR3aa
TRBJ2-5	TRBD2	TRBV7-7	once	TGTGCCAGCAGCTTAGAGACTAGCGGAGCGGTGCGGTACTTC	CASSLETSGAVRYF
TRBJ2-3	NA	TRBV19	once	TGTGCCAGTAGTGGCCATGGGCGGGGAAGCACAGATACGCAGTATTTT	CASSGHGRGSTDTQYF
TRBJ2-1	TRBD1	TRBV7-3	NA	TGTGCCAGCAGCCCCCGGACAGGGCACGACAATGAGCAGTTCTTC	CASSPRTGHDNEQFF
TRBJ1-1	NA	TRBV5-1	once	TGCGCCAGCAGTTCAAGGGGACAAACTGCCTTCAACACTGAAGCTTTCTTT	CASSSRGQTAFNTEAFF
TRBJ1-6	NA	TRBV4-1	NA	TGCGCCAGCAGTCGAAGTCCGACAGAGTCCCAATCCTCACCCCTCCACTTT	CASSRSPTESQSSPLHF
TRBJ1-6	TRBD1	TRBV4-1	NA	TGCGCCAGCAGCCAATTCGCACAGGGGTTCTATAATTCACCCCTCCACTTT	CASSQFAQGFYNSPLHF
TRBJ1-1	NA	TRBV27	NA	TGTGCCAGCAGTACCCTTCGTCCGGGATCGGTTACTGAAGCTTTCTTT	CASSTLRPGSVTEAFF
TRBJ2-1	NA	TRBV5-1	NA	TGCGCCAGCACTGACAGCTACAATGAGCAGTTCTTC	CASTDSYNEQFF
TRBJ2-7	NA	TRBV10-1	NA	TGCGCCACCCAGGCCTCATACGGACTATCCTACGAGCAGTACTTC	CATQASYGLSYEQYF
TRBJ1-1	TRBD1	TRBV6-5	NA	TGTGCCAGCAGCCGTCCAGGGGGCACTGAAGCTTTCTTT	CASSRPGGTEAFF
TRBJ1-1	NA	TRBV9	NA	TGTGCCAGCAGCGTTGGTGGGAGAGACGACACTGAAGCTTTCTTT	CASSVGGRDDTEAFF
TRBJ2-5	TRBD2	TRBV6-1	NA	TGTGCCAGCAGCTATGGGGGTGGGGGGGGAGAGACCCAGTACTTC	CASSYGGGGGETQYF
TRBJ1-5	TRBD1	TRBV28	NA	TGTGCCAGCAGTTTATCGGGACAGGGTTACCAGCCCCAGCATTTT	CASSLSGQGYQPQHF
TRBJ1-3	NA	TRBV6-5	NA	TGTGCCAGCAGCCAGGTCCAGAGCTCTGGAAACACCATATATTTT	CASSQVQSSGNTIYF
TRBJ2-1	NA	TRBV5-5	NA	TGTGCCAGCAGCTTGGCGGCGGGGCGGGGCTACAATGAGCAGTTCTTC	CASSLAAGRGYNEQFF
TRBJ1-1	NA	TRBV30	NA	TGTGCCTGGAGTGTTGGCCCGGAAGCTTTCTTT	CAWSVGPEAFF